This T cell receptor beta chain stems from a study of cytomegalovirus exposure and HLA in healthy donors. Study results and caveats: Later analysis demonstrated an association between a missense DCLRE1C variant and TCR beta V- and J-gene trimming.

In the PCR, 60 Vbeta and 13 Jbeta primers were used. Using immunoSEQ multiplex PCR, the repertoire was profiled, and TCRdb retains in-frame clones only, with some absent. The table lists over 130,000 clones, about 61% of them singletons, with about 1.8% in the top ten. The CDR3 contains 15 residues. Germline V gene lookup returns CDR1 SGDLS and CDR2 YYNGEE. Germline trimming cut 3 bases from V and 4 bases from J; bases unmatched to any gene: 6. In the case of this clone: Antigen unknown.

The rearrangement uses TRBV9 and TRBJ2-1; TRBD1 matches at 8 bases. The TCR comes from a male donor in good health and CMV-seronegative. The material sequenced was PBMCs. The CDR3 region has the DNA TGTGCCAGCAGCGCTACAGGGGGTACGTACAATGAGCAGTTCTTC. Its translation is CASSATGGTYNEQFF. Based on the CDR3 plus reference TRBV9 and TRBJ2-1, the full variable domain is DSGVTQTPKHLITATGQRVTLRCSPRSGDLSVYWYQQSLDQGLQFLIQYYNGEERAKGNILERFSAQQFPDLHSELNLSSLELGDSALYFCASSATGGTYNEQFFGPGTRLTVL.